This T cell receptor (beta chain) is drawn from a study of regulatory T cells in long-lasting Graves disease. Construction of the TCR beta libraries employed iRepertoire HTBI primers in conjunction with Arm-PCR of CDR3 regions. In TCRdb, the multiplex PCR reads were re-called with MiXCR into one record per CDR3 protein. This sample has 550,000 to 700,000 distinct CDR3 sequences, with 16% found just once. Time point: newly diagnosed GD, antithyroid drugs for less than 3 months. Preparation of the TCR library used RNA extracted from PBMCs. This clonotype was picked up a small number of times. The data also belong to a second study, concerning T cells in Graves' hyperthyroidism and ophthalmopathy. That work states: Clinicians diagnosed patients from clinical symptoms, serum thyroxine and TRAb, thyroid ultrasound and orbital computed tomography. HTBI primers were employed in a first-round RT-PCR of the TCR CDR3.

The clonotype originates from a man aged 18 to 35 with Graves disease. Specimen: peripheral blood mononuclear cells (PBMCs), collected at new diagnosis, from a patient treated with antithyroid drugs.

CDR3 nucleotides: TGTGCCAGCAGTGAATCATATGGGACAAGCTATGGCTACACCTTC. Translated, it gives CASSESYGTSYGYTF. V usage is TRBV6-1 and J usage is TRBJ1-2, with D possibly matching TRBD1 (6 bases). The CDR3 extends over 15 amino acids. Trimming removed 2 bases from V and 4 bases from J, with 14 bases in between. CDR1 and CDR2 (germline): MNHNS, SASEGT.